This entry lists 32 T cell receptor beta chains sequenced from one sample in a study of blood T cell repertoires in COVID-19. Generated by immunoSEQ multiplex PCR, the TCRdb table keeps only in-frame clones and is missing some. Among 53,000 or so clones listed, 65% to 80% were seen once. Sequenced: peripheral blood. Receptor source: an older man with active or convalescent COVID-19.

This clone was seen a few times. The chain joins TRBV7-2 to TRBJ1-4; D unclear. The CDR3 is 16 residues long. The V end was cut by 1 base, the J end by 0 bases, with 9 bases between. CDR1 is SGHTA, CDR2 FQGNSA, per germline. The CDR3 DNA follows: TGTGCCAGCAGCTTAGTAGCGTTTCCAACTAATGAAAAACTGTTTTTT. This encodes CASSLVAFPTNEKLFF.

The CDR3 reads CASSPGTGLYGYTF. CDR3 coding DNA: TGTGCCAGCAGCCCCGGGACAGGGCTATACGGCTACACCTTC. The chain combines TRBV7-2 with TRBJ1-2; 9 nucleotides line up with TRBD1. V was clipped by 5 bases and J by 8 bases; unmatched bases: 9. CDR3 length equals 14 residues. The germline V gene encodes CDR1 SGHTA and CDR2 FQGNSA.

This chain joins TRBV7-2 and TRBJ2-3, with a tentative D call TRBD2 (5 bases). The CDR3 extends over 14 amino acids. V was pared by 8 bases and J by 0 bases, with 12 bases between. CDR1 and CDR2 (germline): SGHTA, FQGNSA. CDR3 sequence: CASLPDWSTDTQYF. CDR3 DNA sequence: TGTGCCAGCCTACCGGACTGGAGCACAGATACGCAGTATTTT.

This clone was counted once. This chain connects TRBV7-4 to TRBJ1-1; D not certain. Germline CDR1 SGHVT, CDR2 SQSDAQ. V lost 3 bases and J lost 4, with 12 bases in between. The CDR3 length is 14 residues. The CDR3 nucleotides read TGTGCCAGCAGCTTCGTACTCCATAGCACTGAAGCTTTCTTT. This translates into CASSFVLHSTEAFF.

This clone was detected only a few times. V is TRBV24-1 and J is TRBJ1-2; 7 nucleotides match TRBD1. Germline assignment: CDR1 KGHDR and CDR2 SFDVKD. This CDR3 contains 16 residues. V was clipped by 3 bases and J by 6 bases; unmatched bases: 12. The CDR3 loop reads CATSDENRGESDGYTF. The CDR3 nucleotides are TGTGCCACCAGTGATGAGAACAGGGGAGAGAGTGATGGCTACACCTTC.

This chain joins TRBV4-2 and TRBJ1-1; tentatively, D is TRBD1 (5 bases). Germline V gene data show CDR1 as LGHNA and CDR2 as YNFKEQ. V was clipped by 4 bases and J by 5 bases, with 11 bases between them. This CDR3 is 13 amino acids long. CDR3 loop: CASSRSGGTEAFF. The CDR3 DNA reads as TGTGCCAGCAGCCGCTCCGGGGGGACTGAAGCTTTCTTT.

This chain links TRBV28 with TRBJ2-7; the match to TRBD1 covers 11 bases. V lost 6 bases, J lost 3 bases, and 4 bases stayed unmatched. Germline CDR1 MDHEN, CDR2 SYDVKM. This CDR3 comprises 14 residues. CDR3: CASRRTGGFYEQYF. CDR3 DNA sequence: TGTGCCAGCAGGCGGACAGGGGGCTTCTACGAGCAGTACTTC.

Concerning this clone itself: At the DNA level, this CDR3 is encoded by other sequences in the same sample as well. The chain is built from TRBV19 and TRBJ1-1; TRBD1 agrees at 7 bases. Germline CDR1 and CDR2: LNHDA and SQIVND (reference sequence). V lost 4 bases to trimming and J lost 4 bases; unmatched junction nucleotides: 6. The CDR3 covers 14 residues. CDR3 sequence: CASSTRQGGTEAFF. The CDR3 DNA reads TGTGCCAGTAGTACTCGACAGGGTGGCACTGAAGCTTTCTTT.

V and J are TRBV30 and TRBJ1-2, with 7 bases matching TRBD1. The V segment lost 4 bases and the J segment 6 bases; nucleotides outside the gene matches: 5. Germline V gene sequence: CDR1 GTSNPN, CDR2 SVGIG (reference sequence). The CDR3 spans 12 residues. The CDR3 sequence is CAWNPGTDGYTF. The CDR3, as DNA: TGTGCCTGGAACCCCGGGACAGATGGCTACACCTTC.

The chain carries TRBV18 and TRBJ2-4, with TRBD1 as a possible D gene (5 bases). Trimming pared 6 bases from V and 10 bases from J, leaving 16 bases between. Per the germline V gene, CDR1 is KGHSH and CDR2 is LQKENI. CDR3 length: 13 residues. CDR3 nucleotide sequence: TGTGCCAGCTCCCTGGGTGTCACAGGAATTCAGTACTTC. Translating gives CASSLGVTGIQYF.

Only a few counts were recorded for this clone. The V call is TRBV7-9, the J call TRBJ1-1; D not resolved. CDR3 length equals 14 residues. Between the trimmed V and J ends, which lost 3 bases and 1 base, there was a span of 9 bases. The germline CDR1 and CDR2 sequences are SEHNR and FQNEAQ (reference sequence). The CDR3 DNA sequence: TGTGCCAGCAGCTTGCTTGCGGAGAACACTGAAGCTTTCTTT. Its protein is CASSLLAENTEAFF. Combining the CDR3 with reference TRBV7-9 and TRBJ1-1 gives the whole variable domain DTGVSQNPRHKITKRGQNVTFRCDPISEHNRLYWYRQTLGQGPEFLTYFQNEAQLEKSRLLSDRFSAERPKGSFSTLEIQRTEQGDSAMYLCASSLLAENTEAFFGQGTRLTVV.

V is TRBV28 and J is TRBJ2-3; 8 nucleotides align to TRBD2. The CDR3 contains 16 residues. With V trimmed by 6 bases and J by 6 bases, 14 bases remained unmatched. Germline V gene data show CDR1 as MDHEN and CDR2 as SYDVKM. In nucleotides, the CDR3 is TGTGCCAGCAGACCTGAAGGAGCGGGGGCTGCCGATACGCAGTATTTT. This codes for CASRPEGAGAADTQYF.

The rearrangement joins TRBV6-2 or TRBV6-3 to TRBJ1-5; D is uncertain. Deletions cut 3 bases from V and 9 bases from J, with 9 bases between. From germline, CDR1 is MNHEY and CDR2 SVGEGT. The CDR3 totals 12 residues. The CDR3 loop reads CASSYRSGPQHF. CDR3 sequence (DNA): TGTGCCAGCAGTTATAGATCGGGGCCCCAGCATTTT.

The table lists this clone with a few counts. The rearrangement links TRBV5-1 to TRBJ1-4; no clear D. The CDR3 sequence is 17 residues long. CDR1 is SGHRS and CDR2 is YFSETQ in the germline V gene. Trimming shortened V by 0 bases and J by 0 bases, and 12 bases separated the two germline ends. DNA for the CDR3: TGCGCCAGCAGCTTGGGACGGAGCCTTGCAACTAATGAAAAACTGTTTTTT. Its translation is CASSLGRSLATNEKLFF.

The rearrangement joins TRBV4-1 to TRBJ1-1; TRBD1 might be the D (5 bases). CDR1 and CDR2 from the germline V gene are MGHRA and YSYEKL. V shed 0 bases and J shed 0 bases, with 8 bases lying between them. The CDR3 sequence is 15 residues long. CDR3 loop: CASSQEGQLNTEAFF. The CDR3 region has the DNA TGCGCCAGCAGCCAAGAGGGGCAGTTGAACACTGAAGCTTTCTTT.

The V and J genes are TRBV2 and TRBJ1-2; D gene uncertain. The germline CDR1 and CDR2 sequences are SNHLY and FYNNEI. Trimming removed 2 bases at V and 4 bases at J, with 5 bases between. The CDR3 covers 12 residues. The CDR3: CASSEQSYGYTF. The CDR3 DNA sequence: TGTGCCAGCAGTGAACAGTCCTATGGCTACACCTTC.

The chain combines TRBV5-1 with TRBJ1-6; 10 nucleotides agree with TRBD1. V trimming: 4 bases; J trimming: 11 bases; junction bases outside the gene matches: 6. The CDR3 spans 14 residues. From germline, CDR1 is SGHRS and CDR2 YFSETQ. In DNA form, the CDR3 reads TGCGCCAGCAGCCAGGGACAGGGGACGCCACCCCTCCACTTT. Protein sequence: CASSQGQGTPPLHF.

CDR3 sequence (DNA): TGTGCCAGCAGTCCCGACAGGGCTGGGGCCAACGTCCTGACTTTC. The encoded protein is CASSPDRAGANVLTF. The rearrangement joins TRBV6-6 to TRBJ2-6; 7 bases agree with TRBD1. CDR1 MNHNY and CDR2 SVGAGI come from the germline V gene (reference sequence). This CDR3 is 15 amino acids long. V lost 5 bases to trimming and J lost 2 bases; unmatched junction nucleotides: 3.

This chain uses TRBV27 with TRBJ2-7; 7 bases agree with TRBD2. The germline CDR1 and CDR2 sequences are MNHEY and SMNVEV (reference sequence). The CDR3 loop spans 18 amino acids. V was clipped by 2 bases and J by 0 bases; unmatched bases: 13. The CDR3 spells CASSLKYLSGVSSYEQYF. The CDR3 DNA reads as TGTGCCAGCAGTTTAAAGTATTTAAGCGGGGTAAGCTCCTACGAGCAGTACTTC.

In regard to this clone: Other DNA sequences in the same sample also yield this CDR3. This rearrangement joins TRBV7-2 to TRBJ1-1; D unclear. Trimming shortened V by 1 base and J by 1 base, and 4 bases separated the two germline ends. The CDR3 extends over 13 amino acids. Germline lookup yields CDR1 SGHTA and CDR2 FQGNSA. The CDR3 here is CASSLGRNTEAFF. The CDR3 DNA reads as TGTGCCAGCAGCTTAGGTAGGAACACTGAAGCTTTCTTT.

This chain joins TRBV5-1 and TRBJ1-6, with D tentatively TRBD1 (5 bases). Between the trimmed V and J ends, which lost 5 bases and 0 bases, there was a span of 12 bases. There are 16 residues in the CDR3. Germline V gives CDR1 SGHRS, CDR2 YFSETQ. In DNA, the CDR3 is TGCGCCAGCAGGGGGGGAGCGAGCTCCTATAATTCACCCCTCCACTTT. It is translated as CASRGGASSYNSPLHF.

The genes are TRBV27 and TRBJ2-3; D ambiguous. Germline V gives CDR1 MNHEY, CDR2 SMNVEV (reference sequence). CDR3 size: 14 residues. The V and J ends lost 5 bases and 5 bases respectively, with 14 bases between them. The CDR3 region is CASSPRMVGDTQYF. In DNA, the CDR3 is TGTGCCAGCAGTCCGAGGATGGTGGGAGATACGCAGTATTTT.

This clone has a single count. This chain links TRBV6-6 with TRBJ2-7; 8 bases align to TRBD2. This CDR3 spans 16 amino acids. V dropped 0 bases and J dropped 4; count of bases not matched to a gene: 8. From germline, CDR1 is MNHNY and CDR2 SVGAGI (reference sequence). The CDR3 nucleotides are TGTGCCAGCAGTTACTCGCCTACTAGCGGAGGTTACGAGCAGTACTTC. As protein: CASSYSPTSGGYEQYF.

This clone was detected only a few times. The chain has TRBV30 and TRBJ1-4; no clear D gene. The V end was cut by 5 bases, the J end by 6 bases, with 19 bases between. In germline, CDR1 is GTSNPN, CDR2 SVGIG (reference sequence). The CDR3 length is 15 residues. The CDR3 DNA follows: TGTGCCTGGCGCCACCGACGAGGGTGGGATGAAAAACTGTTTTTT. Translating gives CAWRHRRGWDEKLFF.

V and J are TRBV11-3 and TRBJ2-3; 10 nucleotides agree with TRBD2. The junction had 8 bases not matched to a gene; V was cut back by 5 bases and J by 0 bases. This CDR3 region has 17 residues. CDR1 and CDR2 (germline): SGHNT, YENEEA. CDR3 in DNA: TGTGCCAGCAGCGCCTATAGCGGGAGGACTAGCACAGATACGCAGTATTTT. Protein product: CASSAYSGRTSTDTQYF.

The chain links TRBV6-2 or TRBV6-3 to TRBJ2-7; D is uncertain. Germline V gene sequence: CDR1 MNHEY, CDR2 SVGEGT. The CDR3 is made up of 12 amino acids. The V end lost 4 bases, the J end lost 0 bases, and 4 bases lay between the germline ends. CDR3 amino acids: CASSLSSYEQYF. CDR3 bases: TGTGCCAGCAGTTTGAGCTCCTACGAGCAGTACTTC.

This CDR3 reads CATSEPGLAGVGTGELFF. The CDR3 nucleotides read TGTGCCACCAGTGAACCGGGACTAGCGGGAGTTGGGACCGGGGAGCTGTTTTTT. This chain connects TRBV24-1 to TRBJ2-2; 14 bases map to TRBD2. CDR3 length: 18 residues. The V gene end was trimmed by 4 bases and the J gene end by 5 bases; junction bases not matched to a gene: 8. Germline V gene lookup returns CDR1 KGHDR and CDR2 SFDVKD.

In this sample, this clone turned up a few times. The chain links TRBV5-1 to TRBJ2-3; no definite D call. Trimming took off 3 bases at V and 9 bases at J, with 8 bases between the two ends. CDR3 length equals 11 residues. The germline gives CDR1 SGHRS, CDR2 YFSETQ. CDR3 DNA: TGCGCCAGCAGCTCCTTAGCAACGCAGTATTTT. Translated, it gives CASSSLATQYF. Full variable domain (outside the CDR3, taken from reference TRBV5-1 and TRBJ2-3): KAGVTQTPRYLIKTRGQQVTLSCSPISGHRSVSWYQQTPGQGLQFLFEYFSETQRNKGNFPGRFSGRQFSNSRSEMNVSTLELGDSALYLCASSSLATQYFGPGTRLTVL.

The chain has TRBV6-4 and TRBJ2-1, with 8 bases fitting TRBD2. CDR3 length: 15 amino acids. V shed 4 bases, J shed 8 bases, and the junction held 10 bases outside the gene matches. CDR1 and CDR2 (germline): MRHNA, SNTAGT. The DNA of the CDR3 is TGTGCCAGCAGTGCTTACGGGAGGGCCCTGGATGAGCAGTTCTTC. Its protein is CASSAYGRALDEQFF.

This chain connects TRBV4-3 to TRBJ2-1; 7 nucleotides line up with TRBD1. The CDR3 runs to 15 residues. V lost 2 bases and J lost 5; bases outside the gene matches: 6. Per the germline V gene, CDR1 is LGHNA and CDR2 is YSLEER. Here the CDR3 reads CASSQSWTGDNEQFF. As DNA, the CDR3 is TGCGCCAGCAGCCAATCTTGGACAGGCGACAATGAGCAGTTCTTC.

This clone showed up just a few times. Other DNA sequences from this sample encode an identical CDR3 as well. J is TRBJ2-5 and V is TRBV5-4; D remains ambiguous. CDR1 SGHNT and CDR2 YYREEE come from the germline V gene (reference sequence). V was trimmed by 0 bases and J by 1 base, leaving 7 bases between them. The CDR3 has 14 residues. CDR3 sequence (DNA): TGTGCCAGCAGCTTGGGAGGTTCCCAAGAGACCCAGTACTTC. Translated, it gives CASSLGGSQETQYF.

The chain recombines TRBV9 with TRBJ1-4; the match to TRBD1 covers 7 bases. Germline CDR1 and CDR2: SGDLS and YYNGEE. V lost 4 bases to trimming and J lost 7 bases; unmatched junction nucleotides: 7. This CDR3 comprises 14 residues. The CDR3 region has the DNA TGTGCCAGCAGCTCGACAGGGATGGGTGAAAAACTGTTTTTT. Translated, it gives CASSSTGMGEKLFF.